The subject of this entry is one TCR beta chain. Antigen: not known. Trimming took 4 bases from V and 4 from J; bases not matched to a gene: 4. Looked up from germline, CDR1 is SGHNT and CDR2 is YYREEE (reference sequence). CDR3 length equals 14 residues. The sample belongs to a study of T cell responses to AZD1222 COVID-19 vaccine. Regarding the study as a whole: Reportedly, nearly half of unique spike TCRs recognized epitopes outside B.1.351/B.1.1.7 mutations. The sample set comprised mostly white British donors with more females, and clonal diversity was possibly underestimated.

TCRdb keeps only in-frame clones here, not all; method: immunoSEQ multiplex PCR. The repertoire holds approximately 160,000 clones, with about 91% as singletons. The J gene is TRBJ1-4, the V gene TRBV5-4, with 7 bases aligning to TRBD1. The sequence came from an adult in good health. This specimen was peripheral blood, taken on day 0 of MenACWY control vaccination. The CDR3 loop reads CASSTGQLNEKLFF. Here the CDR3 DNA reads TGTGCCAGCAGCACGGGACAGCTTAATGAAAAACTGTTTTTT.